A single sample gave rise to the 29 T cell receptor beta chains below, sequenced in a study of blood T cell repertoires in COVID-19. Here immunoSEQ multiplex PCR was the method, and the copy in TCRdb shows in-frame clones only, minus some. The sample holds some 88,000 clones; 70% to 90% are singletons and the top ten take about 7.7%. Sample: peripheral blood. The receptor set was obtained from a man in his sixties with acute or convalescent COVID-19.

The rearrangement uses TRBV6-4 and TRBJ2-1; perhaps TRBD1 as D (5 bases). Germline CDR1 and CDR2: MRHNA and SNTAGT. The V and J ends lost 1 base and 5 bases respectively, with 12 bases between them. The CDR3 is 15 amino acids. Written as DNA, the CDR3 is TGTGCCAGCAGTGACTTCGGTGGGGCCGACAATGAGCAGTTCTTC. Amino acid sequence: CASSDFGGADNEQFF.

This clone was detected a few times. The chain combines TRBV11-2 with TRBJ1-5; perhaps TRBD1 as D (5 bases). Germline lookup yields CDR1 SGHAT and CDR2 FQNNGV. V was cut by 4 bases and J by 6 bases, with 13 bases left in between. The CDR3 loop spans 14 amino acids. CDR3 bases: TGTGCCAGCAGCTGGGCAGGGCTGGGTCAGCCCCAGCATTTT. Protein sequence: CASSWAGLGQPQHF.

CDR3: CASSGTGQVFTYSNQPQHF. The CDR3 nucleotides are TGTGCCAGCAGTGGGACGGGACAGGTTTTTACCTATAGCAATCAGCCCCAGCATTTT. The chain combines TRBV6-1 with TRBJ1-5, with TRBD1 identical over 8 bases. The CDR3 runs to 19 residues. Germline CDR1 is MNHNS and CDR2 is SASEGT. Trimming removed 4 bases from V and 0 bases from J; junction bases left unmatched: 14.

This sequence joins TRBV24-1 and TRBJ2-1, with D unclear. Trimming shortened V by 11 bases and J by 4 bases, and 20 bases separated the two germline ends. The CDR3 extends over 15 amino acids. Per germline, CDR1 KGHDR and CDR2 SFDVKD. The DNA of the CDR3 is TGTGCCATTCCAATCGTAGAGGTCCTATACAATGAGCAGTTCTTC. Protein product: CAIPIVEVLYNEQFF.

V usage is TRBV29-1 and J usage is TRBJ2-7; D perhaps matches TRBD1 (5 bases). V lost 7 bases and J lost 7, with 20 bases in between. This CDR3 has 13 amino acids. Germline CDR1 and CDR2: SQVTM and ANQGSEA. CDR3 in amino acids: CSAKGQSYEEQYF. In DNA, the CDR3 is TGCAGCGCGAAGGGGCAGTCCTATGAGGAGCAGTACTTC.

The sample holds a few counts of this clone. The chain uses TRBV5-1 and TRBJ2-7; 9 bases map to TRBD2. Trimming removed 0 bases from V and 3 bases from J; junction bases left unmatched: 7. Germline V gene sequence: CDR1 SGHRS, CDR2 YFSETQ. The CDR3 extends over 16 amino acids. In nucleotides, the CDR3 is TGCGCCAGCAGCTTGGGGTCTAGCGGGGCGGGCTACGAGCAGTACTTC. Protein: CASSLGSSGAGYEQYF.

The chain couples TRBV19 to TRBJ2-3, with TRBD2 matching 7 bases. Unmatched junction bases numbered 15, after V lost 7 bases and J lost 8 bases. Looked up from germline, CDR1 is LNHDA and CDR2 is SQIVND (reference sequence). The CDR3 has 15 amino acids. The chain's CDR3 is CASKVSLAADGTQYF. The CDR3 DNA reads TGTGCCAGTAAAGTCTCCCTAGCGGCAGATGGTACGCAGTATTTT.

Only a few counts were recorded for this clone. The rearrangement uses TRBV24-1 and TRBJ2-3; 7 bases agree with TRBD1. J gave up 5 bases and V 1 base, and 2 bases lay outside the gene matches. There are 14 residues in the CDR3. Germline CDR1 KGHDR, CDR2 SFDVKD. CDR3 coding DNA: TGTGCCACCAGTGATTTTCCAGGGGGAGATACGCAGTATTTT. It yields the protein CATSDFPGGDTQYF.

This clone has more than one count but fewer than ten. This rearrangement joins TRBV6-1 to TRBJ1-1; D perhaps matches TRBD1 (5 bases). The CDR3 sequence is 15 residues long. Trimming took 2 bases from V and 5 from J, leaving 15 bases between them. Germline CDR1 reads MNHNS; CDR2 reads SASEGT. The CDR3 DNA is TGTGCCAGCAGTGAACAAGGTCATGGGGGGACTGAAGCTTTCTTT. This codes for CASSEQGHGGTEAFF.

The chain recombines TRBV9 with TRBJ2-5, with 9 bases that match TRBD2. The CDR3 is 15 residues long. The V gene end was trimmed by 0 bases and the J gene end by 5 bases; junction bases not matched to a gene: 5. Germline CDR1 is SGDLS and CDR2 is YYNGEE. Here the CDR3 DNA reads TGTGCCAGCAGCGTAGCGGCGGGAGGGAGGGAGACCCAGTACTTC. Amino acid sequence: CASSVAAGGRETQYF.

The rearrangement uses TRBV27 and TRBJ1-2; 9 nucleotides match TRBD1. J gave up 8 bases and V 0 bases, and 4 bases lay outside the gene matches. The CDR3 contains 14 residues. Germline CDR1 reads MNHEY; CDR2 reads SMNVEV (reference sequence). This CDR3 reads CASSLSGTGSGYTF. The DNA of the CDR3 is TGTGCCAGCAGTTTATCAGGGACAGGGTCCGGCTACACCTTC.

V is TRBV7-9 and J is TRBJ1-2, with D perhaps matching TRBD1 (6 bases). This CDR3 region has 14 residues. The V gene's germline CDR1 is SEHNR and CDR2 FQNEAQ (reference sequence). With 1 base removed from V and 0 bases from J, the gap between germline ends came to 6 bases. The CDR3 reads CASSLDRANYGYTF. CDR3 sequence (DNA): TGTGCCAGCAGCTTAGACAGGGCTAACTATGGCTACACCTTC.

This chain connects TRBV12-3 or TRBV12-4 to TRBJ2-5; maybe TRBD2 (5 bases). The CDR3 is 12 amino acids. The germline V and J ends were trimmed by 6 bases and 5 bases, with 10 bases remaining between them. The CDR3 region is CASSRGLETQYF. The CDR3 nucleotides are TGTGCCAGCAGCCGCGGGTTGGAGACCCAGTACTTC.

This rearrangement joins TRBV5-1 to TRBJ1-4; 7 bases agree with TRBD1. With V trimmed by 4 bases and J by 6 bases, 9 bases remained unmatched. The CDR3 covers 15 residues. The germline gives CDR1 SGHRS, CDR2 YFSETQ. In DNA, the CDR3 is TGCGCCAGCAGCATATACAGGGGCGCAGATGAAAAACTGTTTTTT. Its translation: CASSIYRGADEKLFF.

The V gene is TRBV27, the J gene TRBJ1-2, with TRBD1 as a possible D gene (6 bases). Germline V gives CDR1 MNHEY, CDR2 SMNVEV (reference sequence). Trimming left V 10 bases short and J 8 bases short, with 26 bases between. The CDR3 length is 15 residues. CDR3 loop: CAIRKAGAPYNGYTF. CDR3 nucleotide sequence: TGTGCCATCAGAAAGGCAGGGGCGCCCTATAACGGCTACACCTTC.

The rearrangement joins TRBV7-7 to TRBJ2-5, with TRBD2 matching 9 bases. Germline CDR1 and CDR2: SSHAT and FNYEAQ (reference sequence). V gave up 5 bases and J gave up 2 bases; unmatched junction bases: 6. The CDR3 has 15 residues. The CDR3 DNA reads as TGTGCCAGCAGCGAAGGGACTAGCCTGCAAGAGACCCAGTACTTC. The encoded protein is CASSEGTSLQETQYF.

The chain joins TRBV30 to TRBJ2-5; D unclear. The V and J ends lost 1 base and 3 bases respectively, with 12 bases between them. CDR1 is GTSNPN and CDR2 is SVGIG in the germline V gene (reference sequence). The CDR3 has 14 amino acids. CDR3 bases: TGTGCCTGGAGTGAGGAACGGAGAAAAGAGACCCAGTACTTC. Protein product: CAWSEERRKETQYF.

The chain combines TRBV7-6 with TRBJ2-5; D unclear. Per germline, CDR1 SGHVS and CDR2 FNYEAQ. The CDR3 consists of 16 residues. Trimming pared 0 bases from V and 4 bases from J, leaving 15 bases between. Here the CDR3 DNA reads TGTGCCAGCAGCTTAGCGCGTGCAGGTCAGATAGAGACCCAGTACTTC. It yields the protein CASSLARAGQIETQYF.

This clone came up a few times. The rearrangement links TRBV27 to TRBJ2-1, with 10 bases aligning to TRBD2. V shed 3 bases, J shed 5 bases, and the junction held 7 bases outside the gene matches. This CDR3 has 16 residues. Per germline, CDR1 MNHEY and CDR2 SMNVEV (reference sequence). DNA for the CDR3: TGTGCCAGCAGTTTTTTGCCTCTAGCGGGAGACAATGAGCAGTTCTTC. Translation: CASSFLPLAGDNEQFF.

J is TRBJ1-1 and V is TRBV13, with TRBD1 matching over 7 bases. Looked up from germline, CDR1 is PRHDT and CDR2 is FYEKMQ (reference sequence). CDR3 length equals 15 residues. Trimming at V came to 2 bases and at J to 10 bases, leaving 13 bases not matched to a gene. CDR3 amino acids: CASSLLNRGFGTAFF. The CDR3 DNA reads TGTGCCAGCAGCTTACTTAACAGGGGATTTGGTACAGCTTTCTTT. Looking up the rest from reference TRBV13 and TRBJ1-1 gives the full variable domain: AAGVIQSPRHLIKEKRETATLKCYPIPRHDTVYWYQQGPGQDPQFLISFYEKMQSDKGSIPDRFSAQQFSDYHSELNMSSLELGDSALYFCASSLLNRGFGTAFFGQGTRLTVV.

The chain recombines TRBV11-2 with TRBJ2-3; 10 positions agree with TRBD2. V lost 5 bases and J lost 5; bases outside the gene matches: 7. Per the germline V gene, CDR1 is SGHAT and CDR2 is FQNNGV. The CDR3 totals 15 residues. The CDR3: CASSASGRAQDTQYF. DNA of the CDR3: TGTGCCAGCAGCGCCAGCGGGAGGGCCCAAGATACGCAGTATTTT.

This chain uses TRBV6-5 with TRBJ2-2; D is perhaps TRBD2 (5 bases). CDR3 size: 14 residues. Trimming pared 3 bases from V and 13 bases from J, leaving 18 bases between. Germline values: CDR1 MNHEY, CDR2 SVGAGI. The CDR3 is CASSYLANWAGLFF. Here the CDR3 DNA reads TGTGCCAGCAGTTATTTAGCTAACTGGGCGGGGCTGTTTTTT.

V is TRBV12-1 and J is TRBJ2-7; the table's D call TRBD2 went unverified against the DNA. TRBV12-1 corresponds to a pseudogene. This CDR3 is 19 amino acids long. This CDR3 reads CASSFLAGGGLEVPYEQYF. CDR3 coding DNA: TGTGCCAGCAGCTTTTTAGCGGGAGGAGGACTTGAAGTCCCCTACGAGCAGTACTTC.

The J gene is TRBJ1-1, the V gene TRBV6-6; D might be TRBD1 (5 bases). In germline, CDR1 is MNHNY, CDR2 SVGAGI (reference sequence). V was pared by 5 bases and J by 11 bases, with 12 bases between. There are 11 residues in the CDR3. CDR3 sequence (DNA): TGTGCCAGCAGTAACGGGGGTTCGGCTTTCTTT. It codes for CASSNGGSAFF.

The CDR3 DNA reads TGTGCCAGCAGTGAAAACAGGCGGGGTGTAGGAAATTCACCCCTCCACTTT. Protein: CASSENRRGVGNSPLHF. The chain carries TRBV25-1 and TRBJ1-6; perhaps TRBD1 as D (5 bases). CDR3 length equals 17 residues. CDR1 is MGHDK and CDR2 is SYGVNS in the germline V gene. Trimming removed 2 bases from V and 7 bases from J, with 18 bases in between.

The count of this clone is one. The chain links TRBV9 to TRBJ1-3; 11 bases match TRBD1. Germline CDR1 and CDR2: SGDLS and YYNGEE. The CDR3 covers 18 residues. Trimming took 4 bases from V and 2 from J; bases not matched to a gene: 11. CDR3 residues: CASSTRTGGFSTGNTIYF. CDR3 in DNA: TGTGCCAGCAGCACCCGGACAGGGGGCTTTAGTACTGGAAACACCATATATTTT.

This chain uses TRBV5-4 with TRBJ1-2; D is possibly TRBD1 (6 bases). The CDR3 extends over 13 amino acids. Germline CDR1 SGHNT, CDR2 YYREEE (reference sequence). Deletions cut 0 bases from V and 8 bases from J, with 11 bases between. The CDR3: CASSLDRAGGYTF. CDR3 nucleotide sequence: TGTGCCAGCAGCTTGGACAGGGCGGGCGGCTACACCTTC.

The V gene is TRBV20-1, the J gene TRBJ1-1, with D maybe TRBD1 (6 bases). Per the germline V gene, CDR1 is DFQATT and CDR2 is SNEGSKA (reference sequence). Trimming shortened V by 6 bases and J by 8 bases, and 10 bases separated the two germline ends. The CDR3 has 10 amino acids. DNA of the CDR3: TGCAGTGCCAGGACAGTAGAAGCTTTCTTT. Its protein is CSARTVEAFF.

The CDR3, as DNA: TGTGCCAGCAGGTTATTCAGGGGTGAAGCTTTCTTT. Encoded protein: CASRLFRGEAFF. The rearrangement joins TRBV12-3 or TRBV12-4 to TRBJ1-1; possible D gene TRBD1, 6 bases. The CDR3 is 12 residues long. V shed 6 bases and J shed 7 bases, with 12 bases lying between them.